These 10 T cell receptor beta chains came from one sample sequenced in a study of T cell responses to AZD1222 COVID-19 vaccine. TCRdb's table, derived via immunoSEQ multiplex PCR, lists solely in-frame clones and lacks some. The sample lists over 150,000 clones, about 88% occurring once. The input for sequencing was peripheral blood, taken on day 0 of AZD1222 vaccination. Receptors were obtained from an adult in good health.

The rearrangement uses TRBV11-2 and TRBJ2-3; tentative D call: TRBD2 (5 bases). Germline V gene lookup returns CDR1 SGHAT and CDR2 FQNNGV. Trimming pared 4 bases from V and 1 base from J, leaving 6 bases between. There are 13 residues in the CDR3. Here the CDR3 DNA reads TGTGCCAGCAGCTCGCGGGGCACAGATACGCAGTATTTT. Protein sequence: CASSSRGTDTQYF.

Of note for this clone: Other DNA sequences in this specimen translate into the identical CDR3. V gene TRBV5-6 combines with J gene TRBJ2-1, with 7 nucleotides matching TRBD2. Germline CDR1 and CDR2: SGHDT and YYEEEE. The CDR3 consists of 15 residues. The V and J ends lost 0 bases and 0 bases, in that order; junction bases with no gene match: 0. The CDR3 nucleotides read TGTGCCAGCAGCTTGGGCGGGAGCTCCTACAATGAGCAGTTCTTC. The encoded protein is CASSLGGSSYNEQFF.

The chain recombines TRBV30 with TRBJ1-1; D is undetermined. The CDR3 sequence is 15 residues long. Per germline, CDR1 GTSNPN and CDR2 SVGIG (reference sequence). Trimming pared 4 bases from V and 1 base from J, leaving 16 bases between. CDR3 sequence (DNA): TGTGCCTGGAAAAGGATGGACCGCAGGAACACTGAAGCTTTCTTT. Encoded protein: CAWKRMDRRNTEAFF.

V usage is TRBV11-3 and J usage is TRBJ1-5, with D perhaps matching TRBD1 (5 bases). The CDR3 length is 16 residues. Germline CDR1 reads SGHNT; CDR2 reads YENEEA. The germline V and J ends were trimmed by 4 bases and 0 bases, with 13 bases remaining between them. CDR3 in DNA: TGTGCCAGCAGCTGCCGGGGACCCCATAGCAATCAGCCCCAGCATTTT. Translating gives CASSCRGPHSNQPQHF.

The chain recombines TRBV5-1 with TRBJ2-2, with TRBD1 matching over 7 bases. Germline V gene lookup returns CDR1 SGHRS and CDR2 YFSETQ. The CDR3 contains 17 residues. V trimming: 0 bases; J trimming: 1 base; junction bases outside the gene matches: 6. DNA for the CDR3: TGCGCCAGCAGCTTGGTGCCCGACAGGGTGAACACCGGGGAGCTGTTTTTT. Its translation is CASSLVPDRVNTGELFF.

CDR3 sequence: CASSLLGSSYNSPLHF. CDR3 nucleotides: TGTGCCAGCAGTTTATTAGGCAGCTCCTATAATTCACCCCTCCACTTT. J is TRBJ1-6 and V is TRBV28; no reliable D call. The CDR3 runs to 16 residues. Trimming removed 1 base from V and 0 bases from J, with 7 bases in between. Germline CDR1 is MDHEN and CDR2 is SYDVKM.

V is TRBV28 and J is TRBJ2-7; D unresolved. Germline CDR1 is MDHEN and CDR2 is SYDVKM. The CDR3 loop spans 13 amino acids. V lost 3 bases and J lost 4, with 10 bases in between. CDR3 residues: CASSFGLVYEQYF. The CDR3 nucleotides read TGTGCCAGCAGTTTCGGTCTTGTGTACGAGCAGTACTTC.

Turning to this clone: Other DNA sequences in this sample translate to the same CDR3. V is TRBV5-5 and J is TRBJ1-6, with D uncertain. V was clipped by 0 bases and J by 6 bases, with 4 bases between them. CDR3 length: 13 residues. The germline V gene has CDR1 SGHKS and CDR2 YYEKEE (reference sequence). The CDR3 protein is CASSLVRNSPLHF. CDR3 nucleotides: TGTGCCAGCAGCTTGGTTCGTAATTCACCCCTCCACTTT.

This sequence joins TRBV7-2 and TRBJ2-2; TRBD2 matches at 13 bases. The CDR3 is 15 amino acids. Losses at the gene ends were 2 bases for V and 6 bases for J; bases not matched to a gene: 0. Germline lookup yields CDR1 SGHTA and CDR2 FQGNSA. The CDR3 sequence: CASSLTSGRAGELFF. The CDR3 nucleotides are TGTGCCAGCAGCTTAACTAGCGGGAGGGCCGGGGAGCTGTTTTTT. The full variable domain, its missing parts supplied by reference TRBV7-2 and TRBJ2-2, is GAGVSQSPSNKVTEKGKDVELRCDPISGHTALYWYRQSLGQGLEFLIYFQGNSAPDKSGLPSDRFSAERTGGSVSTLTIQRTQQEDSAVYLCASSLTSGRAGELFFGEGSRLTVL.

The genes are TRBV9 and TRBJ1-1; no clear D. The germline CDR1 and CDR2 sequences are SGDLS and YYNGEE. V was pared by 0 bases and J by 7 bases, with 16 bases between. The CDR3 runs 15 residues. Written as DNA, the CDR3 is TGTGCCAGCAGCGTAGCTGTCACCCCGAAGAGTGAAGCTTTCTTT. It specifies CASSVAVTPKSEAFF.